The clone carrying this TCR beta chain has more than one count but fewer than ten. The target antigen is unknown. This specimen comes from a study of cytomegalovirus exposure and HLA in healthy donors. Overall study results and limits: When a later analysis was performed, an Asian-associated ancestry cluster reportedly had fewer N-insertions than the approximately 680-donor mean.

Primers included in the PCR were 60 Vbeta and 13 Jbeta primers. The method was immunoSEQ multiplex PCR; TCRdb's version includes in-frame clones alone and lacks a portion of them. The sample gives tens of thousands of clones, roughly four fifths of which show up once; 6.2% is in the top ten. This CDR3 is 15 amino acids long. Germline V gene data show CDR1 as MNHEY and CDR2 as SVGAGI. Trimming removed 1 base from V and 3 bases from J, with 13 bases in between. This receptor was taken from a woman aged 45-65 years in good health and CMV-seropositive. Sequencing input: PBMCs. The chain joins TRBV6-5 to TRBJ2-7; possible D gene TRBD1, 5 bases. The DNA for the CDR3 is TGTGCCAGCAGTTACTTGGACACAATAAGCTACGAGCAGTACTTC. Its translation is CASSYLDTISYEQYF.